These T cell receptor beta chains were read from a single sample in a study of T-cell memory formation after mild COVID-19. TCRdb re-analysed the 5' RACE reads in MiXCR, keeping a single row per CDR3 protein. The table shows 92,000 or so distinct CDR3 sequences, with over 13% occurring only once. The sequenced sample consisted of PBMCs or a T cell subset sorted from them (not recorded which). Receptors originate from a man between 18 and 29 years old who had mild COVID-19 (a few samples of this study predate the infection). Cell type and time point are not known. CDR3s include the opening cysteine and the closing phenylalanine or tryptophan. A D gene is named only where the DNA matches it firmly. For some rows the clone size is stated as once, few or many, or as a class when expanded; others skip it.

size	D	V	J	CDR3	DNA
.	.	TRBV9	TRBJ1-6	CASSVGGGSPLHF	TGTGCCAGCAGCGTAGGGGGGGGTTCACCCCTCCACTTT
.	.	TRBV20-1	TRBJ2-1	CSARAFFAHEQFF	TGCAGTGCTAGAGCTTTCTTTGCCCATGAGCAGTTCTTC
few	.	TRBV12-3/TRBV12-4	TRBJ2-1	CASSHRWDEQFF	TGTGCCAGCAGTCACCGGTGGGATGAGCAGTTCTTC
.	TRBD2	TRBV6-2/TRBV6-3	TRBJ2-3	CASSLRRGGRTDTQYF	TGTGCCAGCAGCCTACGACGGGGGGGCAGGACAGATACGCAGTATTTT
many	.	TRBV6-4	TRBJ2-1	CASSDSSGAVSEQFF	TGTGCCAGCAGTGACTCATCAGGGGCGGTGAGTGAGCAGTTCTTC
.	.	TRBV5-1	TRBJ2-5	CASSSGLGRDTQYF	TGCGCCAGCAGCTCGGGACTCGGCAGGGATACCCAGTACTTC
.	TRBD1	TRBV18	TRBJ2-2	CASSPTGGTNTGELFF	TGTGCCAGCTCACCCACAGGGGGCACGAACACCGGGGAGCTGTTTTTT
many	.	TRBV29-1	TRBJ2-1	CSVDRDNEQFF	TGCAGCGTTGACAGGGACAATGAGCAGTTCTTC
.	.	TRBV4-2	TRBJ2-1	CASSQAGGFYNEQFF	TGTGCCAGCAGCCAAGCTGGGGGATTCTACAATGAGCAGTTCTTC
few	.	TRBV5-1	TRBJ1-5	CASSLGGVANQPQHF	TGCGCCAGCAGCTTGGGCGGGGTGGCAAATCAGCCCCAGCATTTT
.	.	TRBV10-2	TRBJ2-2	CASSETNTGELFF	TGCGCCAGCAGTGAAACAAACACCGGGGAGCTGTTTTTT
.	.	TRBV29-1	TRBJ2-2	CSVEDRVSGELFF	TGCAGCGTTGAAGACAGGGTGTCCGGGGAGCTGTTTTTT
few	.	TRBV6-5	TRBJ2-7	CASSYGDRVYEQYF	TGTGCCAGCAGTTACGGGGACCGGGTCTACGAGCAGTACTTC
few	.	TRBV7-2	TRBJ1-6	CASSLSAPLHF	TGTGCCAGCAGCTTAAGCGCACCCCTCCACTTT
.	.	TRBV27	TRBJ1-1	CASSFATSANTEAFF	TGTGCCAGCAGTTTCGCCACCTCTGCGAACACTGAAGCTTTCTTT
few	.	TRBV12-3/TRBV12-4	TRBJ1-3	CASSSLRQYSGNTIYF	TGTGCCAGCAGTTCCTTAAGACAGTACTCTGGAAACACCATATATTTT
few	.	TRBV20-1	TRBJ2-1	CSARTGNTGTEQFF	TGCAGTGCTAGAACCGGGAACACAGGGACTGAGCAGTTCTTC
.	.	TRBV30	TRBJ2-3	CAWNLLGDTQYF	TGTGCCTGGAACCTACTAGGGGATACGCAGTATTTT